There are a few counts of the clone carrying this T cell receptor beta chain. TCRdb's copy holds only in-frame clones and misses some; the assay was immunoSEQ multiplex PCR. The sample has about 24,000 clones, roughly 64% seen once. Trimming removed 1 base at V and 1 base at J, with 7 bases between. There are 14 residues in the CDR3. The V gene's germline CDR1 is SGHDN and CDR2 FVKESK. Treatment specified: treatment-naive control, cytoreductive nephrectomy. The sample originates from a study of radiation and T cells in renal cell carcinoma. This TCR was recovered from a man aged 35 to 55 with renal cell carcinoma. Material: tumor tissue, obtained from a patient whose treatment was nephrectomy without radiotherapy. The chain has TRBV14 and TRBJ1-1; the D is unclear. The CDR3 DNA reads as TGTGCCAGCAGCCAAGGAGGACGGAACACTGAAGCTTTCTTT. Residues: CASSQGGRNTEAFF.